Described below is a single T cell receptor beta chain sequence and its context. Its matching antigen is unknown. The data belong to a study of CD8 T cells in ankylosing spondylitis. Trimming stripped 3 bases from V and 5 bases from J, with 7 bases between. The CDR3 loop spans 12 amino acids. Germline V lookup: CDR1 LNHDA, CDR2 SQIVND (reference sequence). Study-wide results and limits: Previously reported in reactive arthritis synovial fluid and blood were some of the motif variants. Typical of ankylosing spondylitis blood, it appeared, was a TCR beta motif of several highly homologous variants.

Researchers built TCR beta libraries using quantitative 5'-RACE with molecular barcodes. TCRdb itself ran the 5' RACE reads through MiXCR, one entry per CDR3 protein. The sample carries 750,000 to 850,000 distinct CDR3 sequences, around 11% recorded once. The chain recombines TRBV19 with TRBJ1-2, with no clear D. This receptor was obtained from a male donor with ankylosing spondylitis. Sequenced sample: blood, either unsorted or a sorted T cell fraction (not recorded which). CDR3 sequence (DNA): TGTGCCAGTAGTATCTTTGGATATGGCTACACCTTC. It is translated as CASSIFGYGYTF.